What follows are 32 T cell receptor beta chains derived from one specimen sequenced in a study of chronic HIV infection and antiretroviral therapy (dated by TCRdb to between 2014 and 2017). Libraries were prepared through 5' RACE. The sequencing machine was an Illumina MiSeq. The public reads were reanalyzed by TCRdb: fastp trimming at Q25, MiXCR alignment, in-frame beta chains only. CDR3 protein sequences are deduplicated, and each keeps its most common genes and DNA. A total of about 48,000 distinct CDR3 sequences appear in this sample, 19% of them only once. The ten largest clonotypes hold approximately 2.5% of the sample. The specimen sequenced was peripheral blood. All receptors derive from an adult who had HIV and had not received antiretroviral therapy, or was an uninfected healthy control (not recorded which).

V is TRBV12-3 or TRBV12-4 and J is TRBJ2-5; D possibly corresponds to TRBD1 (5 bases). Trimming removed 3 bases from V and 1 base from J, with 12 bases in between. This CDR3 comprises 15 residues. The CDR3 loop reads CASSFLDRLQETQYF. The CDR3 DNA is TGTGCCAGCAGTTTTCTCGACAGACTCCAAGAGACCCAGTACTTC.

A few counts support this clonotype. The chain carries TRBV20-1 and TRBJ1-6, with D possibly matching TRBD1 (6 bases). V was shortened by 1 base and J by 2 bases, with 9 bases between the two germline ends. There are 15 residues in the CDR3. Germline assignment: CDR1 DFQATT and CDR2 SNEGSKA (reference sequence). The CDR3 here is CSARGRTAYNSPLHF. Written as DNA, the CDR3 is TGCAGTGCTAGAGGACGGACAGCCTATAATTCACCCCTCCACTTT.

The chain combines TRBV4-2 with TRBJ2-5; weak D call: TRBD2 (6 bases). The V end lost 1 base, the J end lost 2 bases, and 17 bases lay between the germline ends. Germline V lookup: CDR1 LGHNA, CDR2 YNFKEQ. CDR3 length: 17 amino acids. CDR3: CASSQAAGSVSQETQYF. The CDR3 bases are TGTGCCAGCAGCCAAGCGGCGGGGAGCGTCTCTCAAGAGACCCAGTACTTC.

This clonotype has only a few counts. The chain joins TRBV6-1 to TRBJ2-3; 13 bases match TRBD2. Unmatched junction bases numbered 4, after V lost 6 bases and J lost 4 bases. Germline values: CDR1 MNHNS, CDR2 SASEGT. This CDR3 has 15 residues. The CDR3 nucleotides are TGTGCCAGCAGACCCACTAGCGGGAGGGCAGATACGCAGTATTTT. It is translated as CASRPTSGRADTQYF.

The chain employs TRBV4-1 and TRBJ2-3; the match to TRBD2 covers 13 bases. The CDR3 spans 17 residues. In germline, CDR1 is MGHRA, CDR2 YSYEKL. V was clipped by 4 bases and J by 6 bases; unmatched bases: 10. As DNA, the CDR3 is TGCGCCAGCAGCCGGCAGGGACTAGCGGGAACACCCGATACGCAGTATTTT. Translating it yields CASSRQGLAGTPDTQYF.

J is TRBJ1-2 and V is TRBV9, with TRBD1 as a possible D gene (5 bases). This CDR3 contains 15 residues. Per the germline V gene, CDR1 is SGDLS and CDR2 is YYNGEE. V lost 7 bases and J 3 bases, leaving 19 bases between the germline ends. The CDR3 DNA reads TGTGCCAGCCCTCCGAGTCGGCAGGGCCACTATGGCTACACCTTC. Its translation is CASPPSRQGHYGYTF. The variable domain in full, with the rest retrieved from reference TRBV9 and TRBJ1-2, is DSGVTQTPKHLITATGQRVTLRCSPRSGDLSVYWYQQSLDQGLQFLIQYYNGEERAKGNILERFSAQQFPDLHSELNLSSLELGDSALYFCASPPSRQGHYGYTFGSGTRLTVV.

A few counts support this clonotype. The chain carries TRBV9 and TRBJ2-7; 7 positions match TRBD1. In germline, CDR1 is SGDLS, CDR2 YYNGEE. The V gene end was trimmed by 7 bases and the J gene end by 2 bases; junction bases not matched to a gene: 9. The CDR3 sequence is 14 residues long. The CDR3 loop is CASGPRTGPYEQYF. In DNA, the CDR3 is TGTGCCAGCGGCCCAAGGACAGGACCCTACGAGCAGTACTTC.

This clonotype showed up just a few times. The CDR3: CASSLGRGATEAFF. The CDR3 coding sequence is TGTGCCAGCAGCTTAGGCCGCGGGGCCACTGAAGCTTTCTTT. V usage is TRBV13 and J usage is TRBJ1-1; possible D gene TRBD1, 5 bases. CDR1 and CDR2 (germline): PRHDT, FYEKMQ (reference sequence). This CDR3 has 14 residues. V lost 0 bases and J 4 bases, leaving 9 bases between the germline ends.

This chain links TRBV20-1 with TRBJ1-1; 7 bases map to TRBD1. CDR1 DFQATT and CDR2 SNEGSKA come from the germline V gene (reference sequence). This CDR3 has 14 amino acids. V lost 6 bases to trimming and J lost 5 bases; unmatched junction nucleotides: 12. This chain's CDR3 is CSATWTGLGTEAFF. DNA for the CDR3: TGCAGTGCAACTTGGACAGGTTTAGGAACTGAAGCTTTCTTT.

This clonotype has more than one count but fewer than ten. The rearrangement uses TRBV10-2 and TRBJ1-5; D not resolved. Germline V gene data show CDR1 as WSHSY and CDR2 as SAAADI. Trimming removed 0 bases from V and 9 bases from J, with 6 bases in between. This CDR3 region has 12 residues. DNA of the CDR3: TGCGCCAGCAGTGAGTCGTGGGGGCCCCAGCATTTT. It specifies CASSESWGPQHF.

V gene TRBV6-6 combines with J gene TRBJ2-1; 9 bases match TRBD1. This CDR3 contains 16 residues. The germline V gene encodes CDR1 MNHNY and CDR2 SVGAGI (reference sequence). V shed 0 bases, J shed 4 bases, and the junction held 4 bases outside the gene matches. The CDR3 loop is CASSYSPGQGYNEQFF. For the CDR3, the DNA is TGTGCCAGCAGTTACTCGCCGGGACAGGGATACAATGAGCAGTTCTTC.

The table lists this clonotype with a few counts. V usage is TRBV6-1 and J usage is TRBJ2-7; the match to TRBD2 covers 11 bases. The CDR3 is made up of 17 amino acids. CDR1 is MNHNS, CDR2 SASEGT, per germline. V trimming: 3 bases; J trimming: 2 bases; junction bases outside the gene matches: 9. CDR3 sequence: CASSERLAGGFPYEQYF. CDR3 bases: TGTGCCAGCAGTGAGAGGCTAGCGGGAGGCTTCCCCTACGAGCAGTACTTC.

The J gene is TRBJ1-5, the V gene TRBV29-1; 8 nucleotides match TRBD1. The CDR3 runs to 16 residues. The J segment lost 4 bases and the V segment lost 3 bases, leaving 11 bases of the junction unmatched. Germline V gives CDR1 SQVTM, CDR2 ANQGSEA. In nucleotides, the CDR3 is TGCAGCGTTGAGGTTACAGGGGGAGGACGGAATCAGCCCCAGCATTTT. This gives the protein CSVEVTGGGRNQPQHF.

This chain uses TRBV28 with TRBJ1-6, with D unclear. CDR3 length: 16 residues. In germline, CDR1 is MDHEN, CDR2 SYDVKM. V was pared by 4 bases and J by 7 bases, with 17 bases between. The CDR3, as DNA: TGTGCCAGCAGTTCCCCGTCCACGACCAACAATTCACCCCTCCACTTT. The encoded protein is CASSSPSTTNNSPLHF. The full variable domain, rest sourced from reference TRBV28 and TRBJ1-6, is DVKVTQSSRYLVKRTGEKVFLECVQDMDHENMFWYRQDPGLGLRLIYFSYDVKMKEKGDIPEGYSVSREKKERFSLILESASTNQTSMYLCASSSPSTTNNSPLHFGNGTRLTVT.

With regard to this clonotype: Germline and junction disagree at one end, which may indicate a read error. The V gene is TRBV9, the J gene TRBJ2-7; D perhaps matches TRBD2 (6 bases). The CDR3 spans 13 residues. CDR1 SGDLS and CDR2 YYNGEE come from the germline V gene. The CDR3 nucleotides are TGTGCCAGCAGCGTCGGGGGTTCCTCCGAGCAGTACTTC. This encodes CASSVGGSSEQYF.

V is TRBV10-3 and J is TRBJ2-1; D gene unclear. This CDR3 is built from 12 residues. Germline V lookup: CDR1 ENHRY, CDR2 SYGVKD. The V end was cut by 3 bases, the J end by 5 bases, with 5 bases between. The CDR3 reads CAISERDNEQFF. The CDR3 nucleotides read TGTGCCATCAGTGAAAGAGACAATGAGCAGTTCTTC.

This clonotype was found a few times. This chain uses TRBV20-1 with TRBJ1-5, with D possibly matching TRBD1 (5 bases). V was pared by 1 base and J by 1 base, with 8 bases between. CDR3 size: 14 residues. CDR1 and CDR2 (germline): DFQATT, SNEGSKA (reference sequence). CDR3 sequence reads: CSARGEGSNQPQHF. DNA for the CDR3: TGCAGTGCTAGAGGAGAGGGGAGCAATCAGCCCCAGCATTTT.

J is TRBJ1-1 and V is TRBV6-4; D unclear. Germline V gene sequence: CDR1 MRHNA, CDR2 SNTAGT. V lost 11 bases to trimming and J lost 7 bases, with 11 bases between them. The CDR3 spans 10 residues. The CDR3 reads CAEARGEAFF. For the CDR3, the DNA is TGTGCCGAAGCCCGGGGTGAAGCTTTCTTT.

The V and J genes are TRBV4-1 and TRBJ1-5; the D is unclear. Germline assignment: CDR1 MGHRA and CDR2 YSYEKL. CDR3 length equals 17 residues. V was trimmed by 1 base and J by 0 bases, leaving 13 bases between them. CDR3 region: CASSQGWPGRSNQPQHF. The CDR3 coding sequence is TGCGCCAGCAGCCAAGGGTGGCCCGGGCGTAGCAATCAGCCCCAGCATTTT.

The chain is built from TRBV2 and TRBJ2-1; D ambiguous. The CDR3 extends over 13 amino acids. Per the germline V gene, CDR1 is SNHLY and CDR2 is FYNNEI. The V and J ends lost 4 bases and 4 bases respectively, with 8 bases between them. CDR3 amino acids: CASSVVGYNEQFF. The CDR3 region has the DNA TGTGCCAGCAGTGTCGTGGGATACAATGAGCAGTTCTTC.

This clonotype was observed many times. V and J are TRBV16 and TRBJ1-6; D is undetermined. CDR3 size: 17 residues. Germline lookup yields CDR1 KGHSY and CDR2 FQNENV. Between the trimmed V and J ends, which lost 3 bases and 6 bases, there was a span of 18 bases. The DNA for the CDR3 is TGTGCCAGCAGCCATAAGACGGGGTTTCTGACTAATTCACCCCTCCACTTT. The encoded protein is CASSHKTGFLTNSPLHF.

This chain joins TRBV4-1 and TRBJ2-1; TRBD2 aligns across 10 bases. V trimming: 0 bases; J trimming: 7 bases; junction bases outside the gene matches: 12. The V gene's germline CDR1 is MGHRA and CDR2 YSYEKL. CDR3 length equals 18 residues. This CDR3 reads CASSQDRSGRVGVNEQFF. For the CDR3, the DNA is TGCGCCAGCAGCCAAGATCGGAGCGGGAGGGTAGGGGTAAATGAGCAGTTCTTC.

This chain links TRBV20-1 with TRBJ2-3; TRBD1 aligns across 9 bases. Germline CDR1 is DFQATT and CDR2 is SNEGSKA (reference sequence). Trimming at V came to 6 bases and at J to 6 bases, leaving 16 bases not matched to a gene. The CDR3 loop spans 16 amino acids. CDR3 loop: CSAAEGTGPWYDTQYF. The CDR3 DNA follows: TGCAGTGCCGCGGAAGGGACAGGGCCTTGGTACGATACGCAGTATTTT.

V is TRBV24-1 and J is TRBJ2-1, with 8 positions matching TRBD2. The trim removed 1 base at V and 6 bases at J, leaving 10 bases unmatched. The length of the CDR3 is 17 residues. Per the germline V gene, CDR1 is KGHDR and CDR2 is SFDVKD. This chain's CDR3 is CATSDLSGGDRFNEQFF. The CDR3 DNA reads as TGTGCCACCAGTGATTTATCGGGAGGGGATCGGTTCAATGAGCAGTTCTTC.

The chain joins TRBV28 to TRBJ1-6; 11 bases fit TRBD1. CDR1 is MDHEN, CDR2 SYDVKM, per germline. The CDR3 sequence is 15 residues long. J gave up 6 bases and V 5 bases, and 3 bases lay outside the gene matches. CDR3 region: CASSPDRGLNSPLHF. CDR3 DNA: TGTGCCAGCAGTCCGGACAGGGGGCTTAATTCACCCCTCCACTTT. Combining the CDR3 with reference TRBV28 and TRBJ1-6 gives the whole variable domain DVKVTQSSRYLVKRTGEKVFLECVQDMDHENMFWYRQDPGLGLRLIYFSYDVKMKEKGDIPEGYSVSREKKERFSLILESASTNQTSMYLCASSPDRGLNSPLHFGNGTRLTVT.

This clonotype has a handful of counts. The CDR3 DNA reads as TGTGCCAGCAGTCCGGACAGTCGAAACACCATATATTTT. Amino acids: CASSPDSRNTIYF. V gene TRBV5-6 combines with J gene TRBJ1-3; D might be TRBD1 (6 bases). Looked up from germline, CDR1 is SGHDT and CDR2 is YYEEEE. This CDR3 is 13 amino acids long. V lost 5 bases and J lost 5, with 11 bases in between.

This chain uses TRBV28 with TRBJ2-3; D unresolved. The CDR3 totals 13 residues. The V gene lost 7 bases and the J gene lost 6 bases, with 14 bases spanning the gap. The V gene's germline CDR1 is MDHEN and CDR2 SYDVKM. The CDR3 DNA reads as TGTGCCAGCAACCGGTTTTCGCGCGATACGCAGTATTTT. Translating it yields CASNRFSRDTQYF.

The rearrangement links TRBV27 to TRBJ1-1; no clear D gene. CDR1 and CDR2 from the germline V gene are MNHEY and SMNVEV (reference sequence). This CDR3 has 16 residues. V dropped 6 bases and J dropped 7 bases, with 24 bases sitting between them. Here the CDR3 reads CASRIRGLTHGSEAFF. CDR3 bases: TGTGCCAGCAGGATTAGAGGCCTAACCCATGGGAGTGAAGCTTTCTTT.

This clonotype was recorded a few times. This chain links TRBV20-1 with TRBJ2-7; D is ambiguous. CDR3 length: 12 residues. The V end lost 3 bases, the J end lost 2 bases, and 8 bases lay between the germline ends. Germline CDR1 is DFQATT and CDR2 is SNEGSKA (reference sequence). The CDR3 region is CSARAHAYEQYF. CDR3 coding DNA: TGCAGTGCTAGGGCACATGCCTACGAGCAGTACTTC.

This clonotype has more than one count but fewer than ten. This chain connects TRBV4-1 to TRBJ2-3; D remains ambiguous. The CDR3 consists of 16 residues. V was trimmed by 1 base and J by 5 bases, leaving 16 bases between them. Germline CDR1 reads MGHRA; CDR2 reads YSYEKL. The CDR3 loop reads CASSQGRKSSKDTQYF. The DNA for the CDR3 is TGCGCCAGCAGCCAAGGCCGGAAGTCCTCGAAAGATACGCAGTATTTT.

In its sample, this clonotype ranks as medium-sized. J is TRBJ1-1 and V is TRBV5-8, with D tentatively TRBD1 (5 bases). Trimming left V 6 bases short and J 0 bases short, with 18 bases between. The CDR3 contains 16 residues. Germline V gene data show CDR1 as SGHTS and CDR2 as YDEGEE. For the CDR3, the DNA is TGTGCCAGCACCCAGGGAACGACTCTTATGAACACTGAAGCTTTCTTT. Encoded protein: CASTQGTTLMNTEAFF. Combining the CDR3 with reference TRBV5-8 and TRBJ1-1 gives the whole variable domain EAGVTQSPTHLIKTRGQQATLRCSPISGHTSVYWYQQALGLGLQFLLWYDEGEERNRGNFPPRFSGRQFPNYSSELNVNALELEDSALYLCASTQGTTLMNTEAFFGQGTRLTVV.

The table lists this clonotype with a few counts. The V and J genes are TRBV7-8 and TRBJ2-2, with a weak D call TRBD1 (6 bases). From germline, CDR1 is SGHVS and CDR2 FQNEAQ. There are 15 residues in the CDR3. V was clipped by 5 bases and J by 6 bases, with 16 bases between them. Written as DNA, the CDR3 is TGTGCCAGCAGCCAATCATTGGGGGCGGCCGGGGAGCTGTTTTTT. It is translated as CASSQSLGAAGELFF.